The 27 T cell receptor beta chains given below trace back to one sample, sequenced in a study of tumor and adjacent non-tumor tissue in lung cancer. The template was RNA from unsorted bulk tissue. The library came from three nested PCR rounds adapted from ARM-PCR protocols. TCRdb fed the multiplex PCR reads into MiXCR, producing one record per CDR3 protein. The sample carries 75,000 to 95,000 distinct CDR3 sequences, around 77% recorded once. Sequencing was carried out using lung tumor tissue. The receptor source for this set is a woman between 40 and 55 years old with non-small cell lung cancer.

About this clonotype itself: This may be a read error: a much more frequent sequence differs by one nucleotide. The chain links TRBV20-1 to TRBJ2-2; a possible D gene is TRBD1 (6 bases). The CDR3 runs to 15 residues. Germline loops: CDR1 DFQATT, CDR2 SNEGSKA (reference sequence). This chain's CDR3 is CRARDRGHRGGELFF. DNA for the CDR3: TGCAGAGCTAGAGACCGGGGACACCGGGGCGGGGAGCTGTTTTTT.

This clonotype is a singleton in its sample. Since a much larger clone is just one base distant, this may be a read error. The chain uses TRBV20-1 and TRBJ2-5; maybe TRBD1 (6 bases). The CDR3 length is 14 residues. Looked up from germline, CDR1 is DFQATT and CDR2 is SNEGSKA (reference sequence). The CDR3 DNA reads as TGCAATGCTTTTTCCCGAACAGGGTTGGAGACCCAGTACTTC. The encoded protein is CNAFSRTGLETQYF.

The gene calls are TRBV6-5 and TRBJ2-7; 9 bases are a match to TRBD1. Germline assignment: CDR1 MNHEY and CDR2 SVGAGI. Germline trimming cut 5 bases from V and 10 bases from J; bases unmatched to any gene: 12. The CDR3 consists of 14 residues. CDR3 residues: CASSPGTGNREQYF. CDR3 nucleotides: TGTGCCAGCAGTCCCGGGACAGGGAACCGCGAACAGTACTTC.

The V gene is TRBV11-2, the J gene TRBJ2-1; D is unresolved. The germline V gene has CDR1 SGHAT and CDR2 FQNNGV. This CDR3 contains 15 residues. With 4 bases removed from V and 6 bases from J, the gap between germline ends came to 16 bases. The CDR3 nucleotides read TGTGCCAGCAGCTGGGTAGGGAACTACTTCAATGAGCAGTTCTTC. Residues: CASSWVGNYFNEQFF.

Points on this clonotype: Lacking the conserved final phenylalanine or tryptophan, this CDR3 likely reflects a read error. The chain carries TRBV29-1 and TRBJ2-1, with TRBD2 identical over 8 bases. The trim removed 1 base at V and 0 bases at J, leaving 5 bases unmatched. The CDR3 has 16 amino acids. CDR1 and CDR2 (germline): SQVTM, ANQGSEA. The CDR3 sequence: CSVEGPGRDSYNEQFL. The CDR3 region has the DNA TGCAGCGTTGAAGGTCCCGGGAGGGACTCCTACAATGAGCAGTTCCTC.

This clonotype was found many times. The rearrangement joins TRBV20-1 to TRBJ2-5; a possible D gene is TRBD2 (6 bases). Germline loops: CDR1 DFQATT, CDR2 SNEGSKA (reference sequence). Trimming took 5 bases from V and 4 from J, leaving 17 bases between them. The CDR3 has 14 residues. The CDR3 DNA sequence: TGCAGTGCTCCGAGGGAGGCAGGGCTAGAGACCCAGTACTTC. It is translated as CSAPREAGLETQYF.

This clonotype was recorded a few times. This could be a read error, since a much larger clone is one nucleotide away. The rearrangement links TRBV5-1 to TRBJ1-1, with 10 bases identical to TRBD1. Germline V gene sequence: CDR1 SGHRS, CDR2 YFSETQ. Trimming took 4 bases from V and 6 from J; bases not matched to a gene: 6. This CDR3 has 14 residues. The CDR3 DNA is TGCGCCAGCAGCCCGGGACAGGGGAGGGCTGAAGCTTTCTTT. Its protein is CASSPGQGRAEAFF.

This clonotype showed up just a few times. The junction differs from germline at one of its ends, possibly a read error. In DNA, the CDR3 is TGCAGCGTCGATACGGGGACTAGCGGTAACGATGAGCACTTCTTC. It yields the protein CSVDTGTSGNDEHFF. The chain combines TRBV29-1 with TRBJ2-1; 11 bases fit TRBD2. This CDR3 has 15 amino acids. Germline loops: CDR1 SQVTM, CDR2 ANQGSEA.

Remarks on this clonotype: This CDR3 fails to terminate in the conserved phenylalanine or tryptophan, so it likely reflects a read error. It is unclear where the CDR3 begins or ends on the DNA, so no DNA is shown, and the CDR3 is as TCRdb lists it. The chain is built from TRBV6-5 and TRBJ2-7; the table names TRBD1, a call not compared with the DNA. The CDR3 has 14 residues if both end residues are counted. Germline V CDR1 and CDR2: MNHEY, SVGAGI. CDR3 loop: CASSPPGAPLRAVL.

In the case of this clonotype: An end of the junction does not agree with germline; a read error may underlie this. The chain carries TRBV13 and TRBJ2-2, with D perhaps TRBD2 (6 bases). The CDR3 covers 15 residues. From germline, CDR1 is PRHDT and CDR2 FYEKMQ (reference sequence). The CDR3 DNA sequence: TGTGCCAGCAGCTTAGACCGACGGGTTGGCGGGGAGCTGTCCTTT. Its protein is CASSLDRRVGGELSF. Drawing the rest from reference TRBV13 and TRBJ2-2, the complete variable domain is AAGVIQSPRHLIKEKRETATLKCYPIPRHDTVYWYQQGPGQDPQFLISFYEKMQSDKGSIPDRFSAQQFSDYHSELNMSSLELGDSALYFCASSLDRRVGGELSFGEGSRLTVL.

At least ten counts were recorded for this clonotype. The rearrangement joins TRBV13 to TRBJ2-1; TRBD2 aligns across 15 bases. Germline CDR1 PRHDT, CDR2 FYEKMQ (reference sequence). J lost 8 bases, V lost 5 bases, and 13 bases had no gene match. The CDR3 loop spans 18 amino acids. CDR3 sequence: CASSRTSGGVKVVDEQFF. CDR3 nucleotide sequence: TGTGCCAGCAGCCGGACTAGCGGGGGGGTAAAGGTGGTGGATGAGCAGTTCTTC. Full variable domain (remainder filled in from reference TRBV13 and TRBJ2-1): AAGVIQSPRHLIKEKRETATLKCYPIPRHDTVYWYQQGPGQDPQFLISFYEKMQSDKGSIPDRFSAQQFSDYHSELNMSSLELGDSALYFCASSRTSGGVKVVDEQFFGPGTRLTVL.

Note on this clonotype: Sequence at one end of the junction differs from germline and may be a read error. The J gene is TRBJ2-7, the V gene TRBV6-1, with D perhaps given as TRBD1 or TRBD2 (5 bases each). The germline V gene encodes CDR1 MNHNS and CDR2 SASEGT. The CDR3 is 15 amino acids. The CDR3 here is CASSEATGSWDELYF. The CDR3 coding sequence is TGTGCCAGTAGTGAAGCTACGGGTTCTTGGGACGAGCTGTACTTC.

With regard to this clonotype: A junction boundary mismatches the germline segment, possibly from a read error. V is TRBV12-5 and J is TRBJ2-4, with D maybe TRBD2 (5 bases). The CDR3 spans 15 residues. CDR1 and CDR2 (germline): LGHNT, FRNRAP. CDR3 sequence reads: CASGRGSEWGDIRYF. For the CDR3, the DNA is TGTGCTAGTGGTCGGGGATCGGAGTGGGGAGACATTCGGTACTTC.

This clonotype was counted many times. A much larger clonotype is one base distant, so this may be a read error. The rearrangement links TRBV29-1 to TRBJ2-2; unclear D gene. This CDR3 contains 15 residues. V was pared by 2 bases and J by 2 bases, with 12 bases between. The germline gives CDR1 SQVTM, CDR2 ANQGSEA. CDR3 amino acids: CSVEFPDLNTGELFF. CDR3 in DNA: TGCAGCGTTGAATTCCCAGACCTTAACACCGGGGAGCTGTTTTTT.

This clonotype has only a few counts. The junction does not match germline at one end; this may be a read error. The chain has TRBV10-3 and TRBJ2-4; D may correspond to TRBD1 or TRBD2 (5 bases each). This CDR3 comprises 17 residues. Germline V lookup: CDR1 ENHRY, CDR2 SYGVKD. The CDR3 sequence is CAISPGPGRVVGTIQYF. CDR3 sequence (DNA): TGTGCCATCAGTCCGGGTCCGGGTAGAGTCGTCGGGACCATTCAATACTTC.

The sample holds one count of this clonotype. At one of its ends the junction is not consistent with the germline gene, which may arise from a read error. V gene TRBV11-2 combines with J gene TRBJ2-3, with 8 bases fitting TRBD1. Germline CDR1 SGHAT, CDR2 FQNNGV. The CDR3 spans 16 residues. The CDR3 DNA follows: TGTGCCAGTAGCTTAGATCAGGGGGCCCCGAAAGATGCGCAGTATTTT. Its translation is CASSLDQGAPKDAQYF.

Notes on this clonotype: Here the CDR3 omits its conserved ending phenylalanine or tryptophan, so a read error is the likely source. The chain combines TRBV6-5 with TRBJ1-1; a possible D gene is TRBD1 (5 bases). Trimming removed 8 bases at V and 4 bases at J, with 14 bases between. CDR3 size: 13 residues. Germline CDR1 and CDR2: MNHEY and SVGAGI. The CDR3 sequence: CASGNCGGTEAFS. In nucleotides, the CDR3 is TGTGCCAGCGGCAATTGCGGGGGCACTGAAGCTTTCTCT.

Comments on this clonotype: One end of the junction fails to match germline, which may point to a read error. The chain is built from TRBV6-2 or TRBV6-3 and TRBJ2-7; D remains ambiguous. The germline CDR1 and CDR2 sequences are MNHEY and SVGEGT. The length of the CDR3 is 15 residues. The CDR3 DNA is TGTGCCAGCAGTTACTCGTTAGGTAAGGCGGACGAACAGTACTTC. Its translation is CASSYSLGKADEQYF.

With regard to this clonotype: At one of its ends the junction is not consistent with the germline gene, which may arise from a read error. The chain links TRBV5-5 to TRBJ2-7; D possibly corresponds to TRBD1 (6 bases). The V gene's germline CDR1 is SGHKS and CDR2 YYEKEE (reference sequence). CDR3 length: 14 amino acids. CDR3 nucleotides: TGTGCCAGCAGCTTTAAGTACAGGGCGTACGAACAGTGCTTC. Amino acids: CASSFKYRAYEQCF.

Worth noting for this clonotype: At one end, the junction sequence differs from germline, possibly due to a read error. The chain uses TRBV6-1 and TRBJ1-2; D unclear. The CDR3 length is 14 residues. Germline-derived CDR1 and CDR2 are MNHNS and SASEGT. The CDR3 loop is CASNPTRGPYGYTF. The CDR3 nucleotides read TGTGCCAGCAACCCTACTCGCGGGCCCTATGGCTATACCTTC.

This clonotype was observed a handful of times. A much more abundant neighbour one base away suggests this may be a read error. The gene calls are TRBV14 and TRBJ2-2; D is undetermined. Germline V gives CDR1 SGHDN, CDR2 FVKESK. This CDR3 spans 12 amino acids. This CDR3 is CVSSPAPGELFF. As DNA, the CDR3 is TGTGTCAGCAGCCCCGCCCCCGGGGAGCTGTTTTTT. The variable domain in full, with the rest retrieved from reference TRBV14 and TRBJ2-2, is EAGVTQFPSHSVIEKGQTVTLRCDPISGHDNLYWYRRVMGKEIKFLLHFVKESKQDESGMPNNRFLAERTGGTYSTLKVQPAELEDSGVYFCVSSPAPGELFFGEGSRLTVL.

As regards this clonotype: At one end, the junction sequence differs from germline, possibly due to a read error. V and J are TRBV11-2 and TRBJ2-3, with a weak D call TRBD2 (5 bases). CDR3 length: 18 amino acids. CDR1 is SGHAT, CDR2 FQNNGV, per germline. The CDR3 bases are TGTACCAGCAGCATAGTGAGTCTCGGGATAGGACGCACAGATATGCAGTATTTT. Amino acids: CTSSIVSLGIGRTDMQYF.

A note on this clonotype: A much larger clonotype is one base distant, so this may be a read error. J is TRBJ1-1 and V is TRBV5-1; D uncertain. V was cut by 0 bases and J by 5 bases, with 14 bases left in between. Germline values: CDR1 SGHRS, CDR2 YFSETQ. CDR3 length: 15 amino acids. The chain's CDR3 is CASSLGSGQRTEAFF. The CDR3 DNA sequence: TGCGCCAGCAGCTTGGGTTCCGGGCAGAGGACTGAAGCTTTCTTT.

This chain uses TRBV11-2 with TRBJ2-5; 7 bases align to TRBD2. The CDR3 runs to 14 residues. The junction had 14 bases not matched to a gene; V was cut back by 5 bases and J by 11 bases. Germline assignment: CDR1 SGHAT and CDR2 FQNNGV. The DNA for the CDR3 is TGTGCCAGCAGCCCGACTAGCACCAAAGAGAATCAGTACTTC. This gives the protein CASSPTSTKENQYF. Full variable domain (rest looked up from reference TRBV11-2 and TRBJ2-5): EAGVAQSPRYKIIEKRQSVAFWCNPISGHATLYWYQQILGQGPKLLIQFQNNGVVDDSQLPKDRFSAERLKGVDSTLKIQPAKLEDSAVYLCASSPTSTKENQYFGPGTRLLVL.

The genes are TRBV11-2 and TRBJ2-7, with 9 bases matching TRBD1. Germline assignment: CDR1 SGHAT and CDR2 FQNNGV. CDR3 length: 19 amino acids. With 3 bases clipped from V and 5 bases from J, the junction kept 20 bases outside the gene matches. The CDR3 region has the DNA TGTGCCAGCAGCTTTTATCAGGGAGTCCGGGACAGGGAAGTCCACGAGCAGTACTTC. Translating it yields CASSFYQGVRDREVHEQYF.

On this clonotype: Germline and junction disagree at one end, which may indicate a read error. CDR3 DNA sequence: TGTACCAGCAGCTTAGAATCTACAGGCGGGGGATTCACCGGGGAGCTGTTTTTT. Amino acid sequence: CTSSLESTGGGFTGELFF. The chain links TRBV11-3 to TRBJ2-2; 7 bases match TRBD2. The CDR3 is 18 residues long. The germline V gene encodes CDR1 SGHNT and CDR2 YENEEA.

As for this clonotype: Given the absence of the conserved phenylalanine or tryptophan at the CDR3 end, a read error is likely. The V and J genes are TRBV5-1 and TRBJ1-1; 10 bases map to TRBD1. The CDR3 loop spans 17 amino acids. Germline CDR1 SGHRS, CDR2 YFSETQ. CDR3 in DNA: TGCGCCAGCAGCCTTACCGGGACAGGGGATGTGAACACTAAAGCTTTCTCT. Amino acids: CASSLTGTGDVNTKAFS.